Listed below are T cell receptor beta chains from one sample, sequenced in a study of cytomegalovirus exposure and HLA in healthy donors. Clones were read by immunoSEQ multiplex PCR, and TCRdb kept only the in-frame ones, dropping some. The data contain under 200,000 clones, approximately 85% of them singletons. Material: PBMCs. The receptors were sampled from a man aged 30 to 39 in good health and CMV-seropositive. Both conserved end residues are part of each CDR3. D genes are given only for firm matches. Not all rows give a size; the values are once, few, many and, for expanded clones, a class.

V,D,size,J,DNA,CDR3
TRBV4-3,.,.,TRBJ2-1,TGCGCCAGCAGCCAAGGGGGCTCTGGGACTCGCAATGAGCAGTTCTTC,CASSQGGSGTRNEQFF
TRBV11-2,.,.,TRBJ1-1,TGTGCCAGCAGCCCTATCAAACGGCGGGGCGAGGAGGACACTGAAGCTTTCTTT,CASSPIKRRGEEDTEAFF
TRBV5-1,TRBD2,.,TRBJ2-5,TGCGCCAGCAGCTCTTCTAGCGGTTCCCAAGAGACCCAGTACTTC,CASSSSSGSQETQYF
TRBV11-2,.,.,TRBJ2-1,TGTGCCAGCAGCTTAGGGGCAATGTGGGCGATATCCTACAATGAGCAGTTCTTC,CASSLGAMWAISYNEQFF
TRBV4-2,.,.,TRBJ2-1,TGTGCCAGCAGCCGGCAGCTAGCTCGGATTGGGGAAAACAATGAGCAGTTCTTC,CASSRQLARIGENNEQFF
TRBV9,TRBD2,.,TRBJ2-1,TGTGCCAGCAGCGTAAGACTAGCCCCCAATGAGCAGTTCTTC,CASSVRLAPNEQFF
TRBV2,.,.,TRBJ1-5,TGTGCCAGCAGTGATCGAGGGTACGGCAATCAGCCCCAGCATTTT,CASSDRGYGNQPQHF
TRBV7-3,.,.,TRBJ2-6,TGTGCCAGCAGCTTAACCGGGACTGGGGCCAACGTCCTGACTTTC,CASSLTGTGANVLTF
TRBV5-1,TRBD1,.,TRBJ2-7,TGCGCCAGCAGCTCCGGGACAGGGGTCTACGAGCAGTACTTC,CASSSGTGVYEQYF
TRBV5-8,.,.,TRBJ1-3,TGTGCCAGCAGCTTGGGGGCAATCGAGACAAACACCATATATTTT,CASSLGAIETNTIYF
TRBV19,TRBD1,.,TRBJ2-7,TGTGCCAGTAGTATAGGCGGACAGGGGGCATACGAGCAGTACTTC,CASSIGGQGAYEQYF
TRBV4-3,.,.,TRBJ2-5,TGCGCCAGCAGCCAAGATTCGCGTGAGACCCAGTACTTC,CASSQDSRETQYF
TRBV11-2,TRBD2,.,TRBJ2-7,TGTGCCAGCACCCCGGGACTAGCGGCCTACGAGCAGTACTTC,CASTPGLAAYEQYF
TRBV6-5,.,.,TRBJ1-5,TGTGCCAGCAGTTACTCGACTAGGGTCTGCAATCAGCCCCAGCATTTT,CASSYSTRVCNQPQHF
TRBV5-5,TRBD1,.,TRBJ2-1,TGTGCCAGCAGCTCACCGGACAGGGGGCTCAATGAGCAGTTCTTC,CASSSPDRGLNEQFF
TRBV7-9,.,few,TRBJ1-4,TGTGCCAGCAGCTCCATAACTAATGAAAAACTGTTTTTT,CASSSITNEKLFF
TRBV4-3,.,.,TRBJ1-3,TGCGCCAGCAGCAAGGCACCGGGAGCCTCTGGAAACACCATATATTTT,CASSKAPGASGNTIYF
TRBV27,TRBD2,once,TRBJ2-2,TGTGCCAGCAGTCCCCCCCTAGAGCGGGAGAACACCGGGGAGCTGTTTTTT,CASSPPLERENTGELFF
TRBV4-3,.,.,TRBJ1-2,TGCGCCAGCAGCCAAGGGTTAACAGGGTATAACTATGGCTACACCTTC,CASSQGLTGYNYGYTF
TRBV5-1,.,.,TRBJ2-1,TGCGCCAGCAGCTTGGTCGGGAGCGATGAGCAGTTCTTC,CASSLVGSDEQFF
TRBV5-4,TRBD1,.,TRBJ2-3,TGTGCCAGCAGCCCTGACAGGGGATTCACAGATACGCAGTATTTT,CASSPDRGFTDTQYF
TRBV5-1,TRBD1,.,TRBJ2-5,TGCGCCAGCAGCTTGGCCGGGACAGGAGAAGAGACCCAGTACTTC,CASSLAGTGEETQYF
TRBV6-5,TRBD1,.,TRBJ2-7,TGTGCCAGCAGTTACTCGACGGGACAGGCCTCCTACGAGCAGTACTTC,CASSYSTGQASYEQYF
TRBV18,TRBD1,.,TRBJ1-3,TGTGCCAGCTCACCAAACAGGGGGCCTGGAAACACCATATATTTT,CASSPNRGPGNTIYF
TRBV19,TRBD1,.,TRBJ1-4,TGTGCCAGTAGTATACGACAGGGAGTTGAAAAACTGTTTTTT,CASSIRQGVEKLFF
TRBV7-9,.,.,TRBJ1-1,TGTGCCAGCAGCTTACAGGGTAGCACTGAAGCTTTCTTT,CASSLQGSTEAFF
TRBV6-5,TRBD1,.,TRBJ1-2,TGTGCCAGCAGTTACGTCCCGCAGGGGGCGTACGGCTACACCTTC,CASSYVPQGAYGYTF
TRBV6-6,TRBD1,.,TRBJ2-3,TGTGCCAGCAGGCACAGGGGATGGGAAGATACGCAGTATTTT,CASRHRGWEDTQYF
TRBV7-2,.,.,TRBJ2-5,TGTGCCAGCAGCTTCCGACAGGGAGGACTAGAGACCCAGTACTTC,CASSFRQGGLETQYF
TRBV18,TRBD1,.,TRBJ1-4,TGTGCCAGCTCAGGGGACAGAAATAATGAAAAACTGTTTTTT,CASSGDRNNEKLFF
TRBV7-8,TRBD2,.,TRBJ2-3,TGTGCCAGCAGCCTACTAGCGGGCACAGATACGCAGTATTTT,CASSLLAGTDTQYF
TRBV4-3,.,.,TRBJ1-1,TGCGCCAGCAGCCTGGTGACAGGCCCGGGGGCTTTCTTT,CASSLVTGPGAFF
TRBV7-3,.,.,TRBJ1-1,TGTGCCAGCAGCGCCGCAGGGGACACTGAAGCTTTCTTT,CASSAAGDTEAFF
TRBV7-9,TRBD1,.,TRBJ2-5,TGTGCCAGCAGCTATCCCCGCACGGGACAGAGTTCAAGGACCCAGTACTTC,CASSYPRTGQSSRTQYF
TRBV10-3,.,.,TRBJ2-1,TGTGCCATCAGTGACAGGACCTACAATGAGCAGTTCTTC,CAISDRTYNEQFF
TRBV5-5,.,.,TRBJ1-1,TGTGCCAGCAGCCGGGAATTTTTGGGCACTGAAGCTTTCTTT,CASSREFLGTEAFF
TRBV6-1,.,.,TRBJ2-2,TGTGCCATCACCCTAAGGGAGGCCACCGGGGAGCTGTTTTTT,CAITLREATGELFF
TRBV21-1,.,.,TRBJ2-5,TGTGCCAGCAGCAAAGCGGACAGAGGGAAAGAGACCCAGTACTTC,CASSKADRGKETQYF
TRBV5-1,TRBD1,.,TRBJ1-1,TGCGCCAGCAGCTTCAACTTACCCGGGACAGCCCTAGGGAACACTGAAGCTTTCTTT,CASSFNLPGTALGNTEAFF
TRBV4-2,.,.,TRBJ2-3,TGTGCCAGCAGCCAAGTCGAGCGGACCACAGATACGCAGTATTTT,CASSQVERTTDTQYF
TRBV27,TRBD2,.,TRBJ2-5,TGTGCCAGCAGTTGGGCGGGAGCATTGGAGACCCAGTACTTC,CASSWAGALETQYF
TRBV4-1,.,.,TRBJ2-7,TGCGCCAGCAGCCAAGTAGACACATCCTACGAGCAGTACTTC,CASSQVDTSYEQYF
TRBV19,.,once,TRBJ1-1,TGTGCCAGTTCGACGGAGAGGGACACTGAAGCTTTCTTT,CASSTERDTEAFF
TRBV5-4,.,.,TRBJ2-2,TGTGCCAGCAGCTTTTCTGGGGAGAGGACCGGGGAGCTGTTTTTT,CASSFSGERTGELFF
TRBV7-2,TRBD1,once,TRBJ1-2,TGTGCCAGCAGCTCCGCCTCTTCTGGGACAGGCTATGGCTACACCTTC,CASSSASSGTGYGYTF
TRBV10-3,.,.,TRBJ2-3,TGTGCCATCCGGACCCGGGAGCGAGCAGATACGCAGTATTTT,CAIRTRERADTQYF
TRBV4-1,.,.,TRBJ1-5,TGCGCCAGCAGCCAAAGATGGGGGCCGGGCCAGCCCCAGCATTTT,CASSQRWGPGQPQHF
TRBV5-4,TRBD2,.,TRBJ2-5,TGTGCCAGCAGGTTCCGACTAGCGGCCCAAGAGACCCAGTACTTC,CASRFRLAAQETQYF
TRBV11-1,TRBD1,.,TRBJ2-7,TGTGCCAGCAGCCCCGACAGGGGGCAAGGGCAGTACTTC,CASSPDRGQGQYF
TRBV11-2,.,once,TRBJ2-2,TGTGCCAGCAGCTTAGTCTTGGGGGCCGCCGGGGAGCTGTTTTTT,CASSLVLGAAGELFF
TRBV19,TRBD1,.,TRBJ1-4,TGTGCCAGTAGTATCGCAACCAGGACAGGGCCGATTAATGAAAAACTGTTTTTT,CASSIATRTGPINEKLFF
TRBV18,TRBD2,.,TRBJ2-7,TGTGCCAGCTCTCCCACGGGGGGTGGCTACGAGCAGTACTTC,CASSPTGGGYEQYF
TRBV15,.,.,TRBJ1-2,TGTGCCACCAGCAGAGATCTAACGGGGGTTTATGGCTACACCTTC,CATSRDLTGVYGYTF
TRBV5-1,.,.,TRBJ2-5,TGCGCCAGCCGAAATTACAGGAAAACCGTCGGGGAGACCCAGTACTTC,CASRNYRKTVGETQYF